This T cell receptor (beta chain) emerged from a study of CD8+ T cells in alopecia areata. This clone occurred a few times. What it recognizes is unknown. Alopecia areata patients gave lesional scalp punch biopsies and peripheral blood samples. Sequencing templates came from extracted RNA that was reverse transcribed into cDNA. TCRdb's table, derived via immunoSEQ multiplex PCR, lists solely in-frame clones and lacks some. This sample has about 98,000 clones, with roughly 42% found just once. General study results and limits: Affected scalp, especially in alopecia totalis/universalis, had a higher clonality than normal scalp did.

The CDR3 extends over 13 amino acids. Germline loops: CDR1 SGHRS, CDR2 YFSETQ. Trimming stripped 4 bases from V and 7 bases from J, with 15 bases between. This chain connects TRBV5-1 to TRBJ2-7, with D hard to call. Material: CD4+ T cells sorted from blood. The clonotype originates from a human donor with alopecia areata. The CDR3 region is CASSLQRQGEQYF. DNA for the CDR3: TGCGCCAGCAGCCTTCAAAGGCAAGGGGAGCAGTACTTC.